The sequence of this T cell receptor (beta chain) was determined in a study of PD-1 blockade in classical Hodgkin lymphoma. Whole-study findings and limits: Baseline TCR diversity was reportedly lower in newly diagnosed patients than healthy donors. Newly diagnosed patients and complete responders had comparable diversity at baseline.

Following autologous stem cell transplantation, relapse occurred in every patient, and exposure to brentuximab vedotin varied. PBMCs were thawed, and CD8+ T cells were then isolated from them by magnetic negative selection. Complete response, partial response or progressive disease was each patient's best response. Trimming left V 3 bases short and J 3 bases short, with 9 bases between. Germline lookup yields CDR1 SGDLS and CDR2 YYNGEE. This CDR3 is 14 amino acids long. In the case of this clone: Antigen unknown.

Here immunoSEQ multiplex PCR was the method, and the copy in TCRdb shows in-frame clones only, minus some. The sample shows 6,000 or so clones, around half of them seen only once. The rearrangement links TRBV9 to TRBJ2-2; D is unclear. This clonotype originated in a human donor with classical Hodgkin lymphoma. Sample: CD8+ T cells from blood, taken at baseline. The CDR3 spells CASSALRDTGELFF. The DNA for the CDR3 is TGTGCCAGCAGCGCCCTGCGAGACACCGGGGAGCTGTTTTTT.